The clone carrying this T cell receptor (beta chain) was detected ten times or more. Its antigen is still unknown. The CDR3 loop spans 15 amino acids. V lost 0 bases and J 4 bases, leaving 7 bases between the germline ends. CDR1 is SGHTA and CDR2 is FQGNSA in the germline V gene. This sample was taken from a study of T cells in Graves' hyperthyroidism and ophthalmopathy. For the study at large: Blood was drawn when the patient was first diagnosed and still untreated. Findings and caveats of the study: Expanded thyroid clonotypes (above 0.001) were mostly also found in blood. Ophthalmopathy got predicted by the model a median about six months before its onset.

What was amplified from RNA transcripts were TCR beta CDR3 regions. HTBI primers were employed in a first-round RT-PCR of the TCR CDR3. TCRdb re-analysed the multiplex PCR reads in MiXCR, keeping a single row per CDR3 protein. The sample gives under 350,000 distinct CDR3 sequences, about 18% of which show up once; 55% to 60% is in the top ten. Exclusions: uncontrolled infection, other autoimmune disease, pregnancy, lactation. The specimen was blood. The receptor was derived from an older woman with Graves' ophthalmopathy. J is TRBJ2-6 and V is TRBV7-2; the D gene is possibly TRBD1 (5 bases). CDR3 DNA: TGTGCCAGCAGCTTAGCGGGGCCCGGGGCCAACGTCCTGACTTTC. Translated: CASSLAGPGANVLTF.